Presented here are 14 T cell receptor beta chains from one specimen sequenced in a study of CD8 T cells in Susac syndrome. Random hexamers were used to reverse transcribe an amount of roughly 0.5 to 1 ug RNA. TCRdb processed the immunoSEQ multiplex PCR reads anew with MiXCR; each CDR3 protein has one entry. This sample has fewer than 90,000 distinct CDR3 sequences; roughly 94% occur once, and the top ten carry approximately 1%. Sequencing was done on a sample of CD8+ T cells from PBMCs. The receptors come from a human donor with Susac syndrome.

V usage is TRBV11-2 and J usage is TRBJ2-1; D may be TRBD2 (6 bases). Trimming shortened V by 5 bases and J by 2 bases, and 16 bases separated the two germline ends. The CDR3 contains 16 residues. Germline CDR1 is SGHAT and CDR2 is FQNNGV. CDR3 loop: CASSRITGAPYNEQFF. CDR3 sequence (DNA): TGTGCCAGCAGCCGTATTACGGGAGCCCCCTACAATGAGCAGTTCTTC.

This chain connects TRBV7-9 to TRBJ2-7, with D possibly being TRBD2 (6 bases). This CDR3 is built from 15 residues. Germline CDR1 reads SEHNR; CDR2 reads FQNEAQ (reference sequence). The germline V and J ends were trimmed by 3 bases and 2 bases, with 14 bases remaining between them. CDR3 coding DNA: TGTGCCAGCAGCTTCCCCGGGACTTCAGCCTACGAGCAGTACTTC. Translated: CASSFPGTSAYEQYF.

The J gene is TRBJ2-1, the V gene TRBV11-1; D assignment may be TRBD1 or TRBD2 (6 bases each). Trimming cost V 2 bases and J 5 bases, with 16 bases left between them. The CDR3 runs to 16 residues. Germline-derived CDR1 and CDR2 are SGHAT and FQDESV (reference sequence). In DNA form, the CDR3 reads TGTGCCAGCAGCTTAATGTGGGGGGCTGAAAACAATGAGCAGTTCTTC. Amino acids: CASSLMWGAENNEQFF.

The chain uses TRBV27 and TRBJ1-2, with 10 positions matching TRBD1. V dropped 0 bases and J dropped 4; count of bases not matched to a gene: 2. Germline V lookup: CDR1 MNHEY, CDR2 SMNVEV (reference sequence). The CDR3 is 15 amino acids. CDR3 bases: TGTGCCAGCAGTTTATCTCGGACAGGGGGCTATGGCTACACCTTC. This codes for CASSLSRTGGYGYTF.

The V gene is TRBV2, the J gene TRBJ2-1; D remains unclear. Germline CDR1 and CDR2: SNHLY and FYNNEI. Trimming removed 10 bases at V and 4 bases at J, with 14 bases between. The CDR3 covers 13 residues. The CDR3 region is CAILGADYNEQFF. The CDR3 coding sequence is TGTGCCATTCTGGGCGCAGATTACAATGAGCAGTTCTTC.

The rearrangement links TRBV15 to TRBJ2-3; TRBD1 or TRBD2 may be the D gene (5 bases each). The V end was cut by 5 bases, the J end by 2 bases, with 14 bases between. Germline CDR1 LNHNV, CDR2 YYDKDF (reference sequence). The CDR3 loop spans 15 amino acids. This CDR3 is CATSGPGTHTDTQYF. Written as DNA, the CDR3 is TGTGCCACCAGCGGTCCCGGGACGCACACAGATACGCAGTATTTT.

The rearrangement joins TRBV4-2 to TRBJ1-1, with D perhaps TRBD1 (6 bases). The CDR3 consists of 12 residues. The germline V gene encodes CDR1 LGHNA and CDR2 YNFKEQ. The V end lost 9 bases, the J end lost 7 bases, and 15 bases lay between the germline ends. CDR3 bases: TGTGCCAGTCGCGGGGGGGCCTTTGAAGCTTTCTTT. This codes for CASRGGAFEAFF.

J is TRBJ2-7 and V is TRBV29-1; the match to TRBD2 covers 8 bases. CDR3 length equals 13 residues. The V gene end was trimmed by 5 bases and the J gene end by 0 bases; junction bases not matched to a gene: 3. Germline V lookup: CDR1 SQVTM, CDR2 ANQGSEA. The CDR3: CSVRREGSYEQYF. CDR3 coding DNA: TGCAGCGTTAGACGGGAGGGCTCCTACGAGCAGTACTTC.

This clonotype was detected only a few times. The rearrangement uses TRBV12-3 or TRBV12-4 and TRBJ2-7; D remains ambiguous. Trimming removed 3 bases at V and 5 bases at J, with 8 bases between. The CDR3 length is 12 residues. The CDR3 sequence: CASSLSPNEQYF. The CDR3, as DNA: TGTGCCAGCAGTTTGTCTCCCAACGAGCAGTACTTC.

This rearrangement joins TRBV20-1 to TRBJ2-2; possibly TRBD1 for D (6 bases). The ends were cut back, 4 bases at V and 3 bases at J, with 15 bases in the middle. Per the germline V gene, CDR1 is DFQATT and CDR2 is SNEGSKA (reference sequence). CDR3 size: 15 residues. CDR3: CSAKTTGLDTGELFF. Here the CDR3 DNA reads TGCAGTGCTAAGACCACAGGGTTGGACACCGGGGAGCTGTTTTTT.

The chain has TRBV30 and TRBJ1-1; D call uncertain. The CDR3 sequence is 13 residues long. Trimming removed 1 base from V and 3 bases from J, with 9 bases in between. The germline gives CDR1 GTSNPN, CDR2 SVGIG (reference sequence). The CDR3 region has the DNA TGTGCCTGGAGTGCCGACGCTGACACTGAAGCTTTCTTT. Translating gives CAWSADADTEAFF. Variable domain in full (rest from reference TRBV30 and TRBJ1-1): SQTIHQWPATLVQPVGSPLSLECTVEGTSNPNLYWYRQAAGRGLQLLFYSVGIGQISSEVPQNLSASRPQDRQFILSSKKLLLSDSGFYLCAWSADADTEAFFGQGTRLTVV.

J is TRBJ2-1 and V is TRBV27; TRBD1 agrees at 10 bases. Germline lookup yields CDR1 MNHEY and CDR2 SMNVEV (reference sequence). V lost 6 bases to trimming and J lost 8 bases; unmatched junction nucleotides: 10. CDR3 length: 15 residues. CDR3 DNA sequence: TGTGCCAGCAGCCTGGGGACAGGGGCCCCCCATGAGCAGTTCTTC. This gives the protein CASSLGTGAPHEQFF.

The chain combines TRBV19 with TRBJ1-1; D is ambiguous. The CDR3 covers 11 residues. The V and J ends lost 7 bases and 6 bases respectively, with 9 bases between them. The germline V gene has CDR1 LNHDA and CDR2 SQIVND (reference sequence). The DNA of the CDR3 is TGTGCCAGTATTGTACATCCTGAAGCTTTCTTT. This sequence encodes CASIVHPEAFF.

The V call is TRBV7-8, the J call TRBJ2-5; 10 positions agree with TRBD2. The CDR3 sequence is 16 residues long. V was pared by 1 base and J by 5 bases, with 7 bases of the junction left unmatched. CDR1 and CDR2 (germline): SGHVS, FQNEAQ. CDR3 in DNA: TGTGCCAGCAGCTTAGGGGGACTAGCGAACCGTGAGACCCAGTACTTC. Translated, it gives CASSLGGLANRETQYF.